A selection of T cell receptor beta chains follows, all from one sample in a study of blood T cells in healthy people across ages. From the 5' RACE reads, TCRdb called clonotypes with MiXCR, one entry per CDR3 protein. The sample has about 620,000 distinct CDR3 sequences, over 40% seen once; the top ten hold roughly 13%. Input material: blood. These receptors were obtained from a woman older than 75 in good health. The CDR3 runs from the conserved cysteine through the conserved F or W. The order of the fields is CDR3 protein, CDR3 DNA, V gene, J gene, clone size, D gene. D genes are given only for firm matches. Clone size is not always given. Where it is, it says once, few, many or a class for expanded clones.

cdr3_aa: CASSQFQETQYF
cdr3_nt: TGTGCCAGCAGCCAGTTCCAAGAGACCCAGTACTTC
v_call: TRBV3-1
j_call: TRBJ2-5
clone_size: many
d_call: .

cdr3_aa: CASTLWGAPGHSPLHF
cdr3_nt: TGTGCCAGCACCCTATGGGGAGCACCGGGGCATTCACCCCTCCACTTT
v_call: TRBV11-2
j_call: TRBJ1-6
clone_size: .
d_call: .

cdr3_aa: CASSLRDTTNTGELFF
cdr3_nt: TGTGCCAGCAGTCTTCGAGACACAACGAACACCGGGGAGCTGTTTTTT
v_call: TRBV27
j_call: TRBJ2-2
clone_size: .
d_call: .

cdr3_aa: CASSLKVQGLHKYNEQFF
cdr3_nt: TGTGCCAGCAGTTTAAAGGTCCAGGGGCTCCATAAGTACAATGAGCAGTTCTTC
v_call: TRBV27
j_call: TRBJ2-1
clone_size: many
d_call: .

cdr3_aa: CSVERGSITDTQYF
cdr3_nt: TGCAGCGTAGAGCGGGGGAGTATCACAGATACGCAGTATTTT
v_call: TRBV29-1
j_call: TRBJ2-3
clone_size: many
d_call: TRBD2

cdr3_aa: CASSFDGVRETQYF
cdr3_nt: TGCGCCAGCAGCTTCGATGGGGTGAGGGAGACCCAGTACTTC
v_call: TRBV5-1
j_call: TRBJ2-5
clone_size: many
d_call: .

cdr3_aa: CSVRQGGGEQFF
cdr3_nt: TGCAGCGTCAGACAGGGAGGGGGTGAGCAGTTCTTC
v_call: TRBV29-1
j_call: TRBJ2-1
clone_size: .
d_call: .

cdr3_aa: CSARKSGGVSYEQYF
cdr3_nt: TGCAGTGCTAGAAAAAGCGGGGGGGTCTCCTACGAGCAGTACTTC
v_call: TRBV20-1
j_call: TRBJ2-7
clone_size: .
d_call: TRBD2

cdr3_aa: CSVEGASLTDYNEQFF
cdr3_nt: TGCAGCGTTGAAGGGGCTAGTTTGACCGACTACAATGAGCAGTTCTTC
v_call: TRBV29-1
j_call: TRBJ2-1
clone_size: many
d_call: .

cdr3_aa: CASSFHRGTGELFF
cdr3_nt: TGTGCCAGCAGTTTTCATCGGGGGACCGGGGAGCTGTTTTTT
v_call: TRBV28
j_call: TRBJ2-2
clone_size: .
d_call: .

cdr3_aa: CAISKNADSGANVLTF
cdr3_nt: TGTGCCATCAGTAAAAATGCTGACTCTGGGGCCAACGTCCTGACTTTC
v_call: TRBV10-3
j_call: TRBJ2-6
clone_size: .
d_call: .

cdr3_aa: CSADATGDSYEQYF
cdr3_nt: TGCAGTGCTGACGCGACAGGGGACTCCTACGAGCAGTACTTC
v_call: TRBV20-1
j_call: TRBJ2-7
clone_size: many
d_call: TRBD1

cdr3_aa: CASSYRGETQYF
cdr3_nt: TGCGCCAGCAGCTACAGGGGAGAGACCCAGTACTTC
v_call: TRBV5-1
j_call: TRBJ2-5
clone_size: .
d_call: TRBD1

cdr3_aa: CASSSGTSVNFYEQYF
cdr3_nt: TGTGCCAGCAGTTCCGGGACTAGCGTTAACTTCTACGAGCAGTACTTC
v_call: TRBV6-1
j_call: TRBJ2-7
clone_size: many
d_call: TRBD2

cdr3_aa: CASSVVAATGEQFF
cdr3_nt: TGTGCCAGCAGCGTAGTAGCCGCTACCGGTGAGCAGTTCTTC
v_call: TRBV9
j_call: TRBJ2-1
clone_size: .
d_call: .

cdr3_aa: CSARDSGMGRETQYF
cdr3_nt: TGCAGTGCTAGAGATTCGGGGATGGGGAGAGAGACCCAGTACTTC
v_call: TRBV20-1
j_call: TRBJ2-5
clone_size: many
d_call: .

cdr3_aa: CASTPQAGGTGTEAFF
cdr3_nt: TGTGCCAGCACTCCCCAAGCGGGAGGGACGGGCACTGAAGCTTTCTTT
v_call: TRBV12-3/TRBV12-4
j_call: TRBJ1-1
clone_size: .
d_call: .

cdr3_aa: CNGGSSYNEQFF
cdr3_nt: TGCAACGGGGGAAGCTCCTACAATGAGCAGTTCTTC
v_call: TRBV29-1
j_call: TRBJ2-1
clone_size: .
d_call: .

cdr3_aa: CASSNPSNTGELFF
cdr3_nt: TGCGCCAGCTCCAATCCGTCGAACACCGGGGAGCTGTTTTTT
v_call: TRBV5-1
j_call: TRBJ2-2
clone_size: few
d_call: .

cdr3_aa: CATGGLGTDTQYF
cdr3_nt: TGTGCCACCGGTGGGCTGGGCACAGATACGCAGTATTTT
v_call: TRBV24-1
j_call: TRBJ2-3
clone_size: many
d_call: .

cdr3_aa: CASSPGTGQEKLFF
cdr3_nt: TGCGCCAGCAGCCCCGGGACAGGGCAGGAAAAACTGTTTTTT
v_call: TRBV5-1
j_call: TRBJ1-4
clone_size: .
d_call: TRBD1

cdr3_aa: CASSRFQGTNEKLFF
cdr3_nt: TGCGCCAGCAGCCGCTTCCAGGGCACTAATGAAAAACTGTTTTTT
v_call: TRBV4-1
j_call: TRBJ1-4
clone_size: .
d_call: .

cdr3_aa: CASSLRTGGSANYGYTF
cdr3_nt: TGTGCCAGCAGCCTAAGAACAGGGGGCTCTGCTAACTATGGCTATACCTTC
v_call: TRBV14
j_call: TRBJ1-2
clone_size: .
d_call: TRBD1

cdr3_aa: CASSYPTTSGGGTFYNEQFF
cdr3_nt: TGTGCCAGCAGTTACCCGACGACTAGCGGGGGGGGGACTTTCTACAATGAGCAGTTCTTC
v_call: TRBV6-2/TRBV6-3
j_call: TRBJ2-1
clone_size: many
d_call: TRBD2

cdr3_aa: CASSFSVMNTEAFF
cdr3_nt: TGTGCCAGCAGCTTCTCAGTAATGAACACTGAAGCTTTCTTT
v_call: TRBV7-2
j_call: TRBJ1-1
clone_size: .
d_call: .

cdr3_aa: CATSGNQGVRETQYF
cdr3_nt: TGTGCCACCAGTGGAAACCAGGGAGTACGAGAGACCCAGTACTTC
v_call: TRBV24-1
j_call: TRBJ2-5
clone_size: many
d_call: .

cdr3_aa: CASSIRYQPQHF
cdr3_nt: TGTGCCAGCAGTATCAGGTATCAGCCCCAGCATTTT
v_call: TRBV12-3/TRBV12-4
j_call: TRBJ1-5
clone_size: few
d_call: .